A selection of T cell receptor beta chains follows, all from one sample in a study of blood T cell repertoires in COVID-19. Only in-frame clones appear in the TCRdb table, and some are missing; sequencing was by immunoSEQ multiplex PCR. The sample yields tens of thousands of clones, under 90% seen once. Sequences were obtained from peripheral blood. Every receptor here comes from a man aged 50 to 60 with acute or convalescent COVID-19. CDR3s include the opening cysteine and the closing phenylalanine or tryptophan. Fields, in order: V gene, J gene, clone size, D gene, CDR3 DNA, CDR3 protein. A D gene is named only where the DNA matches it firmly. Rows may omit the clone size; those that give it use once, few, many or a size class.

>TRBV7-8|TRBJ2-7|few|TRBD1
TGTGCCAGCAGCCCCGATCCTTCAGGGGGCTACGAGCAGTACTTC
CASSPDPSGGYEQYF
>TRBV10-3|TRBJ1-6|.|.
TGTGCCATCAGTGAGTCAATGCAGGGGTTAAATTCACCCCTCCACTTT
CAISESMQGLNSPLHF
>TRBV15|TRBJ2-1|once|.
TGTGCCACCAGCAGAGTGAGGAATGAGCAGTTCTTC
CATSRVRNEQFF
>TRBV5-1|TRBJ2-2|.|.
TGCGCCAGCAGCGGATTGGCGGAGAACACCGGGGAGCTGTTTTTT
CASSGLAENTGELFF
>TRBV20-1|TRBJ2-5|.|.
TGCAGTGCTAGTTCGGAAGGAGAAGAGACCCAGTACTTC
CSASSEGEETQYF
>TRBV7-9|TRBJ2-2|.|.
TGTGCCAGCAGCCCCGGAGGGTGGGACGACACCGGGGAGCTGTTTTTT
CASSPGGWDDTGELFF
>TRBV5-1|TRBJ2-6|.|.
TGCGCCAGCAGCTTTCGCGGGGCGTTCTCCTCTGGGGCCAACGTCCTGACTTTC
CASSFRGAFSSGANVLTF
>TRBV4-1|TRBJ2-7|.|.
TGCGCCAGCAGCCAAAACCAGGGTACCTACGAGCAGTACTTC
CASSQNQGTYEQYF
>TRBV6-1|TRBJ1-6|.|.
TGTGCCAGCAGTGAATTGGGACACAATAATTCACCCCTCCACTTT
CASSELGHNNSPLHF
>TRBV20-1|TRBJ2-7|.|.
TGCAGTGCTAGTCCTCCGGGAGAGCCTGGCGAGCAGTACTTC
CSASPPGEPGEQYF
>TRBV21-1|TRBJ2-7|.|.
TGTGCCAGCACCAAGGTTTGCAGTCACTACGAGCAGTACTTC
CASTKVCSHYEQYF
>TRBV29-1|TRBJ1-4|.|.
TGCAGCGTTGGGGCAGAGGGAGAAAAACTGTTTTTT
CSVGAEGEKLFF
>TRBV27|TRBJ2-7|once|TRBD2
TGTGCCAGCAGCTCTACGGGACTAGCGGGTTACGAGCAGTACTTC
CASSSTGLAGYEQYF
>TRBV14|TRBJ2-1|.|TRBD2
TGTGCCAGCAGCCAAGTAGTTAGGACTAGCCGGAGTGGGGGGAGCAATGAGCAGTTCTTC
CASSQVVRTSRSGGSNEQFF
>TRBV7-9|TRBJ2-7|few|.
TGTGCCAGCAGCTTTTCCGAGTGGAGAACCTACGAGCAGTACTTC
CASSFSEWRTYEQYF
>TRBV4-1|TRBJ2-1|.|.
TGCGCCAGCAGCCACCGGGACTCCAACAATGAGCAGTTCTTC
CASSHRDSNNEQFF
>TRBV6-5|TRBJ2-7|.|TRBD1
TGTGCCAGCAGTCCCACAGGGGGCTTAAACGAGCAGTACTTC
CASSPTGGLNEQYF
>TRBV14|TRBJ1-6|few|TRBD1
TGTGCCAGCAGCCTCAGGACAGGGTTTGGTTCACCCCTCCACTTT
CASSLRTGFGSPLHF
>TRBV7-9|TRBJ2-1|few|TRBD2
TGTGCCAGCAGCTTAGTCCCTAGCGGGTCCCGCTCCTACAATGAGCAGTTCTTC
CASSLVPSGSRSYNEQFF
>TRBV14|TRBJ2-3|.|TRBD1
TGTGCCAGCAGCCAAGGTGGGCCGGGACAGGACACAGATACGCAGTATTTT
CASSQGGPGQDTDTQYF
>TRBV19|TRBJ1-5|once|TRBD1
TGTGCCAGTAGTGATACAGGGGGCGGCAATCAGCCCCAGCATTTT
CASSDTGGGNQPQHF
>TRBV18|TRBJ1-2|.|TRBD1
TGTGCCAGCTCGGGATACAGGGGACCGGGGCTGTATGGCTACACCTTC
CASSGYRGPGLYGYTF
>TRBV7-3|TRBJ1-1|.|.
TGTGCCAGCAGCTTAGGGACAACGACTGAAGCTTTCTTT
CASSLGTTTEAFF
>TRBV3-1/TRBV3-2|TRBJ2-7|.|.
TGTGCCAGCAGGGGTTGGAGCTACGAGCAGTACTTC
CASRGWSYEQYF
>TRBV7-9|TRBJ1-2|.|TRBD1
TGTGCCAGCAGCTCCTCAGGGGGCGCATACTATGGCTACACCTTC
CASSSSGGAYYGYTF